Described below is a single T cell receptor beta chain sequence and its context. Its target is unknown. This sample was included in a study of T-cell reconstitution after alpha-beta-depleted transplantation in children. Study observations and caveats: After one year, T-cell counts and TCRbeta diversity mostly came from new T cells. Several hundred expanded graft clones reportedly gave rise to the alpha-beta T cells present about two months after transplant.

The CDR3 totals 12 residues. CDR1 is DFQATT, CDR2 SNEGSKA, per germline (reference sequence). The V and J ends lost 4 bases and 3 bases respectively, with 10 bases between them. Construction of the TCRbeta library involved unique molecular identifiers. TCRdb called the PCR reads again in MiXCR, with one record for every CDR3 protein. The sample yields around 200,000 distinct CDR3 sequences, roughly a tenth seen once. The receptor was isolated from a child less than two years old with acute myeloid leukemia, due to receive a stem cell transplant. Sequenced here: PBMCs, sampled before TCRalphabeta/CD19-depleted stem cell transplant. This chain connects TRBV20-1 to TRBJ2-7; tentatively, D is TRBD2 (5 bases). This CDR3 reads CSATGRGYEQYF. DNA for the CDR3: TGCAGTGCTACGGGGAGAGGCTACGAGCAGTACTTC.